Below, one T cell receptor beta chain is given with its context. No antigen is known for it. The data were produced by immunoSEQ multiplex PCR, yet TCRdb's version contains in-frame clones alone and is incomplete. The sample records 150,000 to 200,000 clones, 85% to 95% being singletons. The data belong to a study of shared clonotypes between healthy human individuals. Study-level information: Per donor, CD8 memory used one plate, CD8 naive used two, CD4 memory used three and CD4 naive used three. Whole-study findings and limits: Genetic and exposure-history diversity was limited by the small donor number. Depth of sequencing was expected to influence donor clonotype sharing.

Germline CDR1 and CDR2: SGHNT and YYREEE (reference sequence). The CDR3 sequence is 15 residues long. In the CD4+ fraction, cells were divided into CD45RA+ naive and CD45RA-negative memory subsets. The sample comprised naive CD4+ T cells sorted from blood. Subset of the sample: CD45RA+ positively selected. The genes are TRBV5-4 and TRBJ2-5, with D hard to call. The J call may not be correct, given that the DNA end is closer to TRBJ2-7. The receptor comes from a woman aged 30 to 39 in good health. The CDR3 loop reads CASSFRGGLDHEQYF. In DNA form, the CDR3 reads TGTGCCAGCAGCTTTCGAGGTGGGCTTGACCACGAGCAGTACTTC.